This T cell receptor beta chain stems from a study of regulatory T cells in long-lasting Graves disease. Study summary: Antithyroid drugs had been taken under 3 months by newly diagnosed Graves' patients.

This clonotype was detected a few times. Its antigen is unknown. Time point indicated: newly diagnosed GD, antithyroid drugs for less than 3 months. Preparation of the TCR library used RNA extracted from PBMCs. Investigators report Graves' disease was diagnosed under American Thyroid Association guidelines. Study-wide results and caveats: Limited samples may have lowered accuracy.

Arm-PCR of CDR3 regions and iRepertoire HTBI primers were used to build TCR beta libraries. TCRdb re-called the multiplex PCR reads with MiXCR, one entry per CDR3 protein. The sample has approximately 350,000 distinct CDR3 sequences, 16% seen once; the top ten hold 30%. The same data also went into a second study, on T cells in Graves' hyperthyroidism and ophthalmopathy.

Material: peripheral blood mononuclear cells (PBMCs), obtained at new diagnosis, from a patient treated with antithyroid drugs. This TCR was sampled from a man in his forties with Graves disease.

The CDR3 bases are TGCAGCGTTGAAGAATTCGGGGGCGGCACAGATACGCAGTATTTT. Protein sequence: CSVEEFGGGTDTQYF. The chain employs TRBV29-1 and TRBJ2-3, with D possibly being TRBD1 or TRBD2 (6 bases each). The CDR3 is made up of 15 amino acids. Germline assignment: CDR1 SQVTM and CDR2 ANQGSEA. V lost 0 bases, J lost 1 base, and 11 bases lay in between.